This TCR beta chain stems from a study of pediatric ulcerative colitis (dated by TCRdb to the late 2010s). General notes on the study: Pancolitis was present in several ulcerative colitis patients and left-sided colitis in two, and histology consistent with ulcerative colitis was found in all of these patients. From 8 or 9 newly diagnosed, treatment-naive pediatric ulcerative colitis patients and a handful of non-IBD control children, paired blood and rectal samples were collected. By Pediatric Ulcerative Colitis Activity Index, a couple of patients had mild disease, several had moderate disease and three had acute severe colitis. What the research found in general, with its limitations: Repertoires were derived from total lymphocyte DNA, so rare subsets such as regulatory T cells may have patterns not reflected. Autologous blood-rectal clonal overlap was significantly higher in ulcerative colitis patients than in controls, suggesting increased T cell trafficking to inflamed tissue. A couple of rectal CDR3 clonotypes were detected in all ulcerative colitis patients and were not detected in any of the controls. Only a handful of individuals were included in the healthy control group, which was small. Controls, mild-moderate and acute severe colitis patients were separated by rectal repertoire features, and reduced rectal diversity due to clonal expansions was observed in acute severe colitis. For technical reasons, substantially fewer templates were yielded by the blood samples of a couple of patients, and these blood samples were excluded from blood-rectal overlap analysis.

Using the immunoSEQ TRB Survey service, rearranged CDR3 beta regions were amplified from genomic DNA with multiplex V and J primers. To keep sequencing depth the same across samples, survey-level depth of up to 500,000 reads per sample was applied. The libraries were purified and pooled, then sequenced using Illumina technology. Per the source publication's procedure: Productive clonality, sample overlap, pairwise scatters, CDR3 beta length, V/D/J gene usage and productiveness were all assessed with the immunoSEQ online tools. Alongside Shannon and Simpson indices, calculated diversity was computed as the number of unique rearrangements divided by total templates, multiplied by 100. Z-score normalized data were analyzed by principal component analysis with the R prcomp function and the ggbiplot package. Morisita's index was used to quantify blood-rectal clonal overlap within each subject. What TCRdb holds here is the immuneACCESS table cut down to in-frame rearrangements. Part of the clones is not present; checked against another copy, under half of the missing clones reflect an unresolved V gene, and the others are unexplained. The V and J calls and the clone size are those of that table, but D and trimming were determined from the DNA. This sample comprises tens of thousands of clones, roughly nine tenths of them detected only once. The top ten clones comprise under 3.5% of the sample.

Via the germline V gene (reference sequence), CDR1 is SGHNT and CDR2 YYREEE. V is cut by 0 bases and J by 3 bases, and the space between the germline ends is 14 bases. The CDR3 sequence holds 16 residues, the cysteine and phenylalanine included. The CDR3 DNA has 48 bases and is translated from base 1. Ulcerative colitis patients had received no immunosuppressive medication before the diagnostic colonoscopy. Blood was sampled at the time of the colonoscopy. The Wizard kit (Promega) was used to extract genomic DNA from the blood and intestinal samples. About this clone: Its recognized antigen is unknown. Base qualities are not at hand, and no much larger clone is one base apart.

Sequencing was carried out using blood. This receptor chain uses TRBV5-4 and TRBJ2-3, with the identity of the D gene unclear. The source is a boy aged 5-17 years with severe ulcerative colitis. The sequenced DNA: TGTGCCAGCAGCTTGGCCTGGGCCCTACCAACAGATACGCAGTATTTT. Its protein reads: CASSLAWALPTDTQYF.